What follows describes a single T cell receptor beta chain. Other DNA sequences in the sample encode the same CDR3. The source of the sample is a study of blood T cell repertoires in COVID-19. Study overall: From the United States, Italy and Spain came samples of acute and convalescent COVID-19. PBMCs, B-cell-depleted T cells, or T cells provided the cDNA or gDNA that made up the material.

This CDR3 has 13 residues. Trimming at V came to 2 bases and at J to 4 bases, leaving 0 bases not matched to a gene. Germline CDR1 LNHDA, CDR2 SQIVND (reference sequence). Original processing notes: Reference gene primer amplification yielded estimated nucleated cell counts. Profiling relied on immunoSEQ multiplex PCR, and the TCRdb table lists in-frame clones only, not all of them. V, J and clone size are those of that table, while D and trimming were read from the DNA. The sample has 150,000 to 200,000 clones, around 80% seen once. The sequence came from a man in his 60s with acute or convalescent COVID-19. The specimen was peripheral blood. The chain is built from TRBV19 and TRBJ1-1, with TRBD1 matching over 8 bases. The CDR3 DNA is TGTGCCAGTAGTATAACAGGGGGCACTGAAGCTTTCTTT. It encodes CASSITGGTEAFF. Complete variable domain (other parts from reference TRBV19 and TRBJ1-1): DGGITQSPKYLFRKEGQNVTLSCEQNLNHDAMYWYRQDPGQGLRLIYYSQIVNDFQKGDIAEGYSVSREKKESFPLTVTSAQKNPTAFYLCASSITGGTEAFFGQGTRLTVV.